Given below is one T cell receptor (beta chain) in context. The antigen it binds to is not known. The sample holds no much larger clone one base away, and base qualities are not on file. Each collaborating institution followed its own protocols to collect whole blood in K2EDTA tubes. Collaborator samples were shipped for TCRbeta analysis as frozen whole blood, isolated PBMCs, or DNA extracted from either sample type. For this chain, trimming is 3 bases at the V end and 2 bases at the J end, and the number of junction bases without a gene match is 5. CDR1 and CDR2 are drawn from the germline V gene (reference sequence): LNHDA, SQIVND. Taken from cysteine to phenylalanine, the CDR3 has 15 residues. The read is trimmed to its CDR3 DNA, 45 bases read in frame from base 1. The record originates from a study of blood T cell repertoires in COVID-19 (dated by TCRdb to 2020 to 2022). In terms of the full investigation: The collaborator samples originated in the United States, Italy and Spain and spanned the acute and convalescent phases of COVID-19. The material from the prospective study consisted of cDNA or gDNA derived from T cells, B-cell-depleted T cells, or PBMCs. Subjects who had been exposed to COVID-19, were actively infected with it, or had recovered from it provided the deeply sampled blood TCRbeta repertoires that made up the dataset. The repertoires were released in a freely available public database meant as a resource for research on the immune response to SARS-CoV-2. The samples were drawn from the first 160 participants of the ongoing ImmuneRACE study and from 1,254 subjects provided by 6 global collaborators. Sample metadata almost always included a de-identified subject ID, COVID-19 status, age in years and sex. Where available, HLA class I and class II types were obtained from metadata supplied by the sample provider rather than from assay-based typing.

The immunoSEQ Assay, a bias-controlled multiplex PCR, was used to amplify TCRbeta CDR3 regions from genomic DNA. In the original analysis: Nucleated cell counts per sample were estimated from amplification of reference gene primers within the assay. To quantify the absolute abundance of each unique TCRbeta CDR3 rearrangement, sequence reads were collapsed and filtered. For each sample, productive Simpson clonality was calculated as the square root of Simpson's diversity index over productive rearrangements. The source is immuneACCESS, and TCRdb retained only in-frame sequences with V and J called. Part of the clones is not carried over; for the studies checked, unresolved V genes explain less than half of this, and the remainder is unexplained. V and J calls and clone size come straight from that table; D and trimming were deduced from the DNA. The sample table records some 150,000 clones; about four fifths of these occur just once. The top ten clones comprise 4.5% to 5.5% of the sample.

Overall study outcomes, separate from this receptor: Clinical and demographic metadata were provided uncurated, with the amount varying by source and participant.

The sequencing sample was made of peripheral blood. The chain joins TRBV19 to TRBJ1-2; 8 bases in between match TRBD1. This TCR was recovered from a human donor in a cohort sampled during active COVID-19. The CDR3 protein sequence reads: CASSILRDRNYGYTF. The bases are TGTGCCAGTAGTATTCTCCGGGACAGGAACTATGGCTACACCTTC.